This T cell receptor (beta chain) was found in a study of CD8+CD57+ T cells in acquired aplastic anemia. Study information: Sorted CD4+ and CD8+ cell DNA averaged around 3.3 ug. Healthy donors yielded about 10.8 million CD4+ cell reads on average. Study-wide results and limits: Patients and controls had in common 25 to 30 CD8+ CDR3 sequences.

Notes on this clonotype: Its antigen is undetermined.

CDR3 and TCR beta VDJ profiling relied on genomic DNA as the template. TCRdb recomputed calls from the reads with MiXCR, one row per CDR3 protein. The sample contains around 180,000 distinct CDR3 sequences, about 60% of which appear only once. Germline V gene data show CDR1 as MDHEN and CDR2 as SYDVKM. V dropped 6 bases and J dropped 0 bases, with 21 bases sitting between them. CDR3 length equals 18 residues. The specimen sequenced was sorted CD4+, CD8+, or CD8+CD57+ T cells (not recorded which) from PBMCs. The TCR comes from a human donor in good health. The chain recombines TRBV28 with TRBJ1-5; D is perhaps TRBD1 (6 bases). The CDR3 loop reads CASSGKIWTDISNQPQHF. For the CDR3, the DNA is TGTGCCAGCAGCGGCAAGATTTGGACAGACATTAGCAATCAGCCCCAGCATTTT.